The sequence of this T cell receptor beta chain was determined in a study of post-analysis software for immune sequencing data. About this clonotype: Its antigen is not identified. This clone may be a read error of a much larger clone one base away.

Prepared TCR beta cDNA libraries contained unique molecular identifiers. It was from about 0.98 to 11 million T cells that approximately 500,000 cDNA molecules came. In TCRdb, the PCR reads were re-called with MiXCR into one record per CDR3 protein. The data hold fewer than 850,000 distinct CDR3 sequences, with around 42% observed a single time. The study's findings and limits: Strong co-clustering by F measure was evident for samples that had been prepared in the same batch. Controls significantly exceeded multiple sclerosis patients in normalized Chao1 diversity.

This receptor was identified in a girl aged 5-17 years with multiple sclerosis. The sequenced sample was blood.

The CDR3 protein is CSAMDLAGDYKQYF. The CDR3 nucleotides are TGCAGTGCTATGGATCTAGCGGGAGACTACAAGCAGTACTTC. V and J are TRBV20-1 and TRBJ2-7, with TRBD2 matching 10 bases. CDR3 length: 14 residues. Germline CDR1 is DFQATT and CDR2 is SNEGSKA (reference sequence).